This T cell receptor beta chain was sequenced in a study of blood T cell repertoires in COVID-19. The protocol was immunoSEQ multiplex PCR, while the TCRdb copy is restricted to in-frame clones and leaves out a portion. The sample yields under 500,000 clones, about 90% seen once. The V end was cut by 7 bases, the J end by 4 bases, with 13 bases between. Germline loops: CDR1 ENHRY, CDR2 SYGVKD. This CDR3 is built from 13 residues. Participants were aged roughly 18 to 95 years, lived in about 26 US areas, and enrolled virtually. Self-reported history from a screening survey and questionnaire set each donor's cohort.

This chain links TRBV10-3 with TRBJ1-1; D is unclear. Sequencing was performed on PBMCs or T cells enriched from blood (not recorded which). The clonotype was recovered from a young woman with acute COVID-19. The CDR3 is CAINDARGTEAFF. CDR3 sequence (DNA): TGTGCCATCAATGACGCCCGGGGCACTGAAGCTTTCTTT.